Following are 25 T cell receptor beta chains from one sample sequenced in a study of OX40 agonist ivuxolimab in advanced cancers. Clones were sequenced by immunoSEQ multiplex PCR, and TCRdb holds only the in-frame ones, with some missing. This table has fewer than 40,000 clones, 80% to 85% appearing once. Specimen: CD4+ or CD8+ T cells sorted from blood, collected in a trial of the OX40 agonist ivuxolimab. These receptors originate from an adult with an advanced solid tumor such as melanoma, head and neck, liver or kidney cancer.

This clone was seen more than once but under ten times. V usage is TRBV7-3 and J usage is TRBJ2-1, with 9 bases that match TRBD2. Germline V gene lookup returns CDR1 SGHTA and CDR2 FQGTGA. The J segment lost 15 bases and the V segment lost 2 bases, leaving 14 bases of the junction unmatched. The CDR3 totals 15 residues. In DNA form, the CDR3 reads TGTGCCAGCAGCTTAGATTCTAGCGGGGCGGTTAGATGGTTCTTC. Translating gives CASSLDSSGAVRWFF.

This clone was counted only a few times. The V gene is TRBV6-1, the J gene TRBJ2-7; 7 nucleotides line up with TRBD1. The germline gives CDR1 MNHNS, CDR2 SASEGT. CDR3 length: 14 residues. V trimming: 7 bases; J trimming: 0 bases; junction bases outside the gene matches: 6. The CDR3 loop reads CASTSGDSSYEQYF. CDR3 DNA: TGTGCCAGCACATCCGGGGACAGCTCCTACGAGCAGTACTTC.

The rearrangement links TRBV5-1 to TRBJ1-1, with 9 bases matching TRBD1. CDR1 SGHRS and CDR2 YFSETQ come from the germline V gene. The junction had 7 bases not matched to a gene; V was cut back by 1 base and J by 0 bases. CDR3 length: 17 amino acids. The CDR3 DNA reads as TGCGCCAGCAGCTTGCTGGGACAGGGTCTCATGAACACTGAAGCTTTCTTT. As protein: CASSLLGQGLMNTEAFF. The full variable domain, with the rest looked up from reference TRBV5-1 and TRBJ1-1, is KAGVTQTPRYLIKTRGQQVTLSCSPISGHRSVSWYQQTPGQGLQFLFEYFSETQRNKGNFPGRFSGRQFSNSRSEMNVSTLELGDSALYLCASSLLGQGLMNTEAFFGQGTRLTVV.

The chain joins TRBV18 to TRBJ1-4; D ambiguous. The CDR3 extends over 14 amino acids. Germline values: CDR1 KGHSH, CDR2 LQKENI. Deletions cut 3 bases from V and 3 bases from J, with 8 bases between. In nucleotides, the CDR3 is TGTGCCAGCTCACCGAGTGGGTCTAATGAAAAACTGTTTTTT. Residues: CASSPSGSNEKLFF.

V gene TRBV11-3 combines with J gene TRBJ2-5, with D perhaps TRBD1 (6 bases). Trimming took 5 bases from V and 0 from J, leaving 7 bases between them. The length of the CDR3 is 13 residues. The V gene's germline CDR1 is SGHNT and CDR2 YENEEA. CDR3 loop: CASSRDNQETQYF. In DNA, the CDR3 is TGTGCCAGCAGCCGGGACAACCAAGAGACCCAGTACTTC.

The V call is TRBV7-3, the J call TRBJ1-1; D is unresolved. CDR3 length equals 13 residues. Germline loops: CDR1 SGHTA, CDR2 FQGTGA. Deletions cut 2 bases from V and 1 base from J, with 5 bases between. The CDR3 sequence: CASSLWQNTEAFF. The CDR3 DNA reads TGTGCCAGCAGCTTATGGCAGAACACTGAAGCTTTCTTT.

This sequence joins TRBV7-8 and TRBJ2-3, with TRBD2 matching over 10 bases. V was pared by 2 bases and J by 0 bases, with 8 bases of the junction left unmatched. Germline CDR1 and CDR2: SGHVS and FQNEAQ. This CDR3 contains 18 residues. The CDR3 nucleotides read TGTGCCAGCAGCTTAAGGGGTAGCGGGGGGTTTAGCACAGATACGCAGTATTTT. Its protein product is CASSLRGSGGFSTDTQYF.

The gene calls are TRBV18 and TRBJ2-5; tentative D call: TRBD2 (6 bases). Germline V lookup: CDR1 KGHSH, CDR2 LQKENI. The CDR3 is made up of 14 amino acids. The germline V and J ends were trimmed by 0 bases and 5 bases, with 10 bases remaining between them. CDR3 sequence: CASSPPNSGETQYF. The CDR3 DNA is TGTGCCAGCTCACCACCAAACAGCGGGGAGACCCAGTACTTC.

This clone was recorded a few times. This chain joins TRBV27 and TRBJ1-6; D not resolved. Germline lookup yields CDR1 MNHEY and CDR2 SMNVEV (reference sequence). V lost 5 bases and J lost 8, with 13 bases in between. CDR3 length: 14 amino acids. The CDR3 here is CASSPRRVDSPLHF. The CDR3 DNA follows: TGTGCCAGCAGTCCCCGTCGGGTCGATTCACCCCTCCACTTT.

This chain links TRBV5-1 with TRBJ2-7; 9 bases are a match to TRBD2. With V trimmed by 5 bases and J by 3 bases, 6 bases remained unmatched. The CDR3 loop spans 14 amino acids. Germline-derived CDR1 and CDR2 are SGHRS and YFSETQ. The DNA of the CDR3 is TGCGCCAGCAGTTCTAGCGGGAATCTCTACGAGCAGTACTTC. It yields the protein CASSSSGNLYEQYF.

This CDR3 is CASRWTGDNYGYTF. CDR3 in DNA: TGTGCCAGCAGATGGACAGGGGACAACTATGGCTACACCTTC. V is TRBV6-5 and J is TRBJ1-2; 9 bases are a match to TRBD1. There are 14 residues in the CDR3. V was pared by 6 bases and J by 2 bases, with 4 bases of the junction left unmatched. CDR1 and CDR2 from the germline V gene are MNHEY and SVGAGI.

The CDR3 here is CASSLVREGTEAFF. As DNA, the CDR3 is TGTGCCAGCAGCTTAGTCAGGGAAGGCACTGAAGCTTTCTTT. The rearrangement joins TRBV7-6 to TRBJ1-1; D might be TRBD1 (5 bases). Trimming took 1 base from V and 4 from J, leaving 10 bases between them. This CDR3 spans 14 amino acids. CDR1 is SGHVS and CDR2 is FNYEAQ in the germline V gene.

The chain recombines TRBV7-2 with TRBJ2-7; TRBD2 matches at 9 bases. With 1 base clipped from V and 7 bases from J, the junction kept 5 bases outside the gene matches. Germline V gene lookup returns CDR1 SGHTA and CDR2 FQGNSA. The CDR3 sequence is 14 residues long. DNA for the CDR3: TGTGCCAGCAGCTTAGTGCGGGGGGGCGGAGAGCAGTACTTC. It translates to CASSLVRGGGEQYF.

V and J are TRBV7-9 and TRBJ1-1; no definite D call. Per the germline V gene, CDR1 is SEHNR and CDR2 is FQNEAQ (reference sequence). The CDR3 is made up of 12 amino acids. V lost 6 bases and J 8 bases, leaving 13 bases between the germline ends. CDR3 nucleotide sequence: TGTGCCAGCAGTCGCGACGGGGTGGAAGCTTTCTTT. Encoded protein: CASSRDGVEAFF.

The gene calls are TRBV5-1 and TRBJ1-2; D is perhaps TRBD1 (6 bases). Trimming took off 9 bases at V and 2 bases at J, with 17 bases between the two ends. This CDR3 spans 14 amino acids. Germline V gene lookup returns CDR1 SGHRS and CDR2 YFSETQ. CDR3 nucleotides: TGCGCCACCAAGGGGGACATCTCGAACTATGGCTACACCTTC. This codes for CATKGDISNYGYTF.

The CDR3 sequence is CASSITGTVAEKLFF. For the CDR3, the DNA is TGTGCCAGCAGCATTACCGGGACAGTGGCTGAAAAACTGTTTTTT. The chain recombines TRBV5-4 with TRBJ1-4; 7 bases line up with TRBD1. V was clipped by 4 bases and J by 7 bases; unmatched bases: 10. CDR1 and CDR2 from the germline V gene are SGHNT and YYREEE (reference sequence). The CDR3 runs 15 residues.

This chain links TRBV2 with TRBJ2-1, with 10 positions matching TRBD1. Germline lookup yields CDR1 SNHLY and CDR2 FYNNEI. V lost 6 bases and J lost 4; bases outside the gene matches: 6. The CDR3 loop spans 15 amino acids. The DNA for the CDR3 is TGTGCCAGCAGCGAGGACAGGGGGACATACAATGAGCAGTTCTTC. Translation: CASSEDRGTYNEQFF.

V usage is TRBV18 and J usage is TRBJ2-7; possible D gene TRBD1, 7 bases. From germline, CDR1 is KGHSH and CDR2 LQKENI. The CDR3 runs 14 residues. Trimming removed 4 bases at V and 7 bases at J, with 17 bases between. CDR3 sequence: CASSHDREVNEQYF. In nucleotides, the CDR3 is TGTGCCAGCTCACATGACAGGGAGGTGAATGAGCAGTACTTC.

This chain uses TRBV2 with TRBJ2-3; 11 bases match TRBD2. With 5 bases clipped from V and 1 base from J, the junction kept 5 bases outside the gene matches. The CDR3 has 16 amino acids. CDR1 is SNHLY and CDR2 is FYNNEI in the germline V gene. The CDR3: CASSRSGRVRTDTQYF. DNA for the CDR3: TGTGCCAGCAGTCGTAGCGGGAGGGTTCGCACAGATACGCAGTATTTT.

The gene calls are TRBV23-1 and TRBJ1-6; the D gene is possibly TRBD1 (6 bases). TRBV23-1 is treated as an ORF (open reading frame) with a function not yet certain. Deletions cut 3 bases from V and 0 bases from J, with 18 bases between. This CDR3 has 19 residues. CDR3 nucleotides: TGCGCCAGCAGTCACTTCAACAGGGAAACGAGCTCCTATAATTCACCCCTCCACTTT. Its translation is CASSHFNRETSSYNSPLHF.

This sequence joins TRBV11-2 and TRBJ2-7, with TRBD1 as a possible D gene (6 bases). This CDR3 contains 13 residues. V was shortened by 6 bases and J by 2 bases, with 11 bases between the two germline ends. The V gene's germline CDR1 is SGHAT and CDR2 FQNNGV. The chain's CDR3 is CASSGQSTYEQYF. The CDR3 DNA sequence: TGTGCCAGCAGTGGACAGTCTACCTACGAGCAGTACTTC.

There are a few counts of this clone. As DNA, the CDR3 is TGTGCCAGCAGCGTAAAGGGAATAGCGGGGGTTAATACGCAGTATTTT. It yields the protein CASSVKGIAGVNTQYF. V and J are TRBV9 and TRBJ2-3; TRBD2 matches 9 bases. V lost 1 base to trimming and J lost 7 bases; unmatched junction nucleotides: 10. The CDR3 loop spans 16 amino acids. Germline CDR1 is SGDLS and CDR2 is YYNGEE.

V gene TRBV19 combines with J gene TRBJ1-1; 7 bases match TRBD1. Per germline, CDR1 LNHDA and CDR2 SQIVND (reference sequence). The CDR3 is made up of 16 amino acids. Trimming at V came to 6 bases and at J to 1 base, leaving 11 bases not matched to a gene. This CDR3 is CASRLGIGTANTEAFF. The CDR3, as DNA: TGTGCCAGTAGACTGGGCATCGGGACAGCGAACACTGAAGCTTTCTTT.

The sample holds one count of this clone. This chain joins TRBV9 and TRBJ1-5, with D perhaps TRBD1 (5 bases). CDR1 SGDLS and CDR2 YYNGEE come from the germline V gene. The CDR3 is 15 residues long. V was clipped by 0 bases and J by 3 bases, with 10 bases between them. The CDR3, as DNA: TGTGCCAGCAGCGTAGTGGGGGTGGCCAATCAGCCCCAGCATTTT. Residues: CASSVVGVANQPQHF.

This clone came up a few times. V and J are TRBV19 and TRBJ2-3, with 8 bases aligning to TRBD2. With 4 bases clipped from V and 7 bases from J, the junction kept 13 bases outside the gene matches. The germline V gene encodes CDR1 LNHDA and CDR2 SQIVND (reference sequence). The CDR3 consists of 16 residues. The CDR3 sequence: CASSTGREGIAHTQYF. The CDR3 region has the DNA TGTGCCAGTAGTACTGGACGGGAGGGGATAGCCCATACGCAGTATTTT.